The clone carrying this T cell receptor beta chain was counted between two and nine times. Antigen specificity is unknown. Clones were read by immunoSEQ multiplex PCR, and TCRdb kept only the in-frame ones, dropping some. Counted here are about 8,800 clones, 70% occurring once; the ten biggest clones make up roughly a tenth. The sample comes from a study of chemoradiotherapy in HPV16-positive cancers. Study overall: Candidate HPV-specific T-cell clones and common TCR motifs came from functional assays in two HPV16-positive patients. General study findings and limits: During treatment, candidate HPV-specific clones and E7-related motifs expanded in tumor.

This CDR3 is 13 amino acids long. Germline values: CDR1 GTSNPN, CDR2 SVGIG (reference sequence). Trimming stripped 0 bases from V and 4 bases from J, with 9 bases between. The sample here was tumor tissue, taken from a patient who underwent chemoradiotherapy. The chain recombines TRBV30 with TRBJ1-2; D is undetermined. This sequence was found in a human donor with HPV-associated anogenital cancer. The CDR3 nucleotides are TGTGCCTGGAGTGTAGAGCCTATCTATGGCTACACCTTC. This codes for CAWSVEPIYGYTF. Supplemented by reference TRBV30 and TRBJ1-2, the full variable domain reads SQTIHQWPATLVQPVGSPLSLECTVEGTSNPNLYWYRQAAGRGLQLLFYSVGIGQISSEVPQNLSASRPQDRQFILSSKKLLLSDSGFYLCAWSVEPIYGYTFGSGTRLTVV.